The 19 T cell receptor beta chains listed next were all sequenced from one sample in a study of healthy donors' naive CD4 and CD8 T cells. Starting from approximately 500 ng of total RNA, TCR libraries were made with linear amplification. TCRdb called the reads again in MiXCR, with one record for every CDR3 protein. The sample lists approximately 180,000 distinct CDR3 sequences, about 74% occurring once. Material: naive CD4+ and CD8+ T cells sorted from blood, pooled from several donors. The origin of the receptors is a pool of human donors in good health; the sample pools cells from several healthy donors.

The CDR3 reads CASSSLRTGRTGELFF. The DNA for the CDR3 is TGTGCCAGCAGCTCACTGAGGACAGGGCGCACCGGGGAGCTGTTTTTT. The chain couples TRBV5-5 to TRBJ2-2; 8 nucleotides match TRBD1. Germline V gene data show CDR1 as SGHKS and CDR2 as YYEKEE (reference sequence). The CDR3 contains 16 residues. V lost 3 bases and J lost 4; bases outside the gene matches: 8.

The chain links TRBV12-3 or TRBV12-4 to TRBJ2-1; 7 nucleotides align to TRBD2. This CDR3 has 16 residues. The trim removed 8 bases at V and 5 bases at J, leaving 15 bases unmatched. CDR3 coding DNA: TGTGCCAGCCAGCCTCTGGGGGAGGGCCGGGACAATGAGCAGTTCTTC. Protein product: CASQPLGEGRDNEQFF.

The chain has TRBV5-4 and TRBJ1-2; tentatively, D is TRBD1 (5 bases). With 4 bases removed from V and 3 bases from J, the gap between germline ends came to 13 bases. Germline loops: CDR1 SGHNT, CDR2 YYREEE (reference sequence). The CDR3 has 14 amino acids. The CDR3 DNA is TGTGCCAGCAGCCCACGGGACGGCTACTATGGCTACACCTTC. Its protein product is CASSPRDGYYGYTF. The complete variable domain, with remaining parts taken from reference TRBV5-4 and TRBJ1-2, reads ETGVTQSPTHLIKTRGQQVTLRCSSQSGHNTVSWYQQALGQGPQFIFQYYREEENGRGNFPPRFSGLQFPNYSSELNVNALELDDSALYLCASSPRDGYYGYTFGSGTRLTVV.

The rearrangement joins TRBV6-5 to TRBJ2-1, with a possible D match to TRBD1 (5 bases). The CDR3 length is 13 residues. Germline loops: CDR1 MNHEY, CDR2 SVGAGI. Trimming stripped 10 bases from V and 4 bases from J, with 14 bases between. The CDR3 sequence is CAINRDSYNEQFF. Written as DNA, the CDR3 is TGTGCCATCAACCGAGACAGTTACAATGAGCAGTTCTTC.

The rearrangement uses TRBV20-1 and TRBJ1-1; possibly TRBD1 for D (5 bases). Trimming pared 0 bases from V and 2 bases from J, leaving 7 bases between. Germline V gene data show CDR1 as DFQATT and CDR2 as SNEGSKA (reference sequence). CDR3 length: 13 amino acids. Written as DNA, the CDR3 is TGCAGTGCTAGAGATGGGGCAAACACTGAAGCTTTCTTT. Its translation is CSARDGANTEAFF.

J is TRBJ2-5 and V is TRBV28; a possible D gene is TRBD2 (7 bases). The CDR3 runs 14 residues. The germline gives CDR1 MDHEN, CDR2 SYDVKM. The V and J ends lost 4 bases and 9 bases respectively, with 18 bases between them. The CDR3 DNA sequence: TGTGCCAGCAGTTCACAGGGAGGGTGGTGGGCCCAGTACTTC. Its translation is CASSSQGGWWAQYF. Based on the CDR3 plus reference TRBV28 and TRBJ2-5, the full variable domain is DVKVTQSSRYLVKRTGEKVFLECVQDMDHENMFWYRQDPGLGLRLIYFSYDVKMKEKGDIPEGYSVSREKKERFSLILESASTNQTSMYLCASSSQGGWWAQYFGPGTRLLVL.

This clonotype was observed a few times. The chain employs TRBV29-1 and TRBJ1-2, with TRBD1 as a possible D gene (6 bases). The CDR3 is made up of 12 amino acids. Deletions cut 8 bases from V and 8 bases from J, with 18 bases between. CDR1 and CDR2 from the germline V gene are SQVTM and ANQGSEA. Here the CDR3 DNA reads TGCAGCCTGACCGGGGGCGCAGAAGGCTACACCTTC. Residues: CSLTGGAEGYTF.

This clonotype came up once. V gene TRBV29-1 combines with J gene TRBJ1-2; D perhaps matches TRBD1 (6 bases). The CDR3 loop spans 11 amino acids. Germline assignment: CDR1 SQVTM and CDR2 ANQGSEA. The V end was cut by 4 bases, the J end by 6 bases, with 9 bases between. For the CDR3, the DNA is TGCAGCGTTGTTGAGGGGGATGGCTACACCTTC. Translation gives CSVVEGDGYTF.

This rearrangement joins TRBV29-1 to TRBJ1-1; 9 nucleotides agree with TRBD1. This CDR3 is built from 15 residues. V trimming: 6 bases; J trimming: 0 bases; junction bases outside the gene matches: 8. Germline assignment: CDR1 SQVTM and CDR2 ANQGSEA. This CDR3 is CSVRTGGHLNTEAFF. The CDR3 region has the DNA TGCAGCGTAAGAACAGGGGGCCACCTGAACACTGAAGCTTTCTTT.

The CDR3 sequence: CASSQGAIANQPQHF. The CDR3 bases are TGTGCCAGTAGCCAGGGGGCCATCGCAAATCAGCCCCAGCATTTT. This chain links TRBV19 with TRBJ1-5; 8 bases align to TRBD1. This CDR3 spans 15 amino acids. From germline, CDR1 is LNHDA and CDR2 SQIVND (reference sequence). Trimming removed 6 bases from V and 4 bases from J; junction bases left unmatched: 8.

This chain's CDR3 is CASSFRPDYEQYF. CDR3 in DNA: TGTGCCAGCAGCTTCCGGCCAGACTACGAGCAGTACTTC. This chain uses TRBV5-4 with TRBJ2-7; no firm D call. This CDR3 is 13 amino acids long. V dropped 2 bases and J dropped 3 bases, with 9 bases sitting between them. Germline CDR1 and CDR2: SGHNT and YYREEE (reference sequence).

The rearrangement links TRBV24-1 to TRBJ2-5, with D perhaps given as TRBD1 or TRBD2 (10 bases each). Looked up from germline, CDR1 is KGHDR and CDR2 is SFDVKD. The V end was cut by 10 bases, the J end by 4 bases, with 24 bases between. The CDR3 extends over 16 amino acids. This CDR3 reads CATGQGKLAGLETQYF. CDR3 DNA: TGTGCCACGGGACAGGGGAAACTAGCGGGATTAGAGACCCAGTACTTC.

The V and J genes are TRBV10-3 and TRBJ2-3; D unresolved. CDR3 length equals 15 residues. The V gene lost 0 bases and the J gene lost 4 bases, with 11 bases spanning the gap. Germline assignment: CDR1 ENHRY and CDR2 SYGVKD. CDR3 loop: CAISESAPRSDTQYF. The CDR3 DNA follows: TGTGCCATCAGTGAGTCTGCTCCAAGGTCAGATACGCAGTATTTT.

The gene calls are TRBV29-1 and TRBJ2-5; tentative D call: TRBD2 (5 bases). Germline V gene sequence: CDR1 SQVTM, CDR2 ANQGSEA. Trimming cost V 0 bases and J 5 bases, with 19 bases left between them. The CDR3 loop spans 16 amino acids. The CDR3 DNA follows: TGCAGCGTTGAAGACGTTAACGGGGAAGGAATGGAGACCCAGTACTTC. This gives the protein CSVEDVNGEGMETQYF.

The CDR3 region is CASSQEKGLPTSTDTQYF. The CDR3 coding sequence is TGCGCCAGCAGCCAAGAGAAGGGACTTCCAACCAGCACAGATACGCAGTATTTT. The V gene is TRBV4-3, the J gene TRBJ2-3; a possible D gene is TRBD2 (6 bases). The CDR3 is 18 amino acids. V was shortened by 0 bases and J by 0 bases, with 16 bases between the two germline ends. The germline V gene encodes CDR1 LGHNA and CDR2 YSLEER.

V usage is TRBV5-1 and J usage is TRBJ2-1; D gene unclear. Germline V gene sequence: CDR1 SGHRS, CDR2 YFSETQ. The germline V and J ends were trimmed by 0 bases and 6 bases, with 16 bases remaining between them. This CDR3 region has 16 residues. The CDR3, as DNA: TGCGCCAGCAGCTTGGGGCGCCCGGTTAGGTCCAATGAGCAGTTCTTC. It translates to CASSLGRPVRSNEQFF. Drawing the rest from reference TRBV5-1 and TRBJ2-1, the complete variable domain is KAGVTQTPRYLIKTRGQQVTLSCSPISGHRSVSWYQQTPGQGLQFLFEYFSETQRNKGNFPGRFSGRQFSNSRSEMNVSTLELGDSALYLCASSLGRPVRSNEQFFGPGTRLTVL.

The chain recombines TRBV29-1 with TRBJ2-1; tentatively, D is TRBD2 (5 bases). This CDR3 is 10 amino acids long. V was cut by 7 bases and J by 13 bases, with 14 bases left in between. Per germline, CDR1 SQVTM and CDR2 ANQGSEA. The CDR3 protein is CSGGAESQFF. DNA of the CDR3: TGCAGCGGGGGAGCGGAGAGCCAGTTCTTC.

The chain is built from TRBV5-6 and TRBJ2-3; no reliable D call. Deletions cut 4 bases from V and 0 bases from J, with 15 bases between. The CDR3 has 16 amino acids. CDR1 and CDR2 from the germline V gene are SGHDT and YYEEEE. DNA of the CDR3: TGTGCCAGCAGCCCACGGATTTCTTCTAGCACAGATACGCAGTATTTT. Amino acids: CASSPRISSSTDTQYF.

The genes are TRBV6-6 and TRBJ2-7; the match to TRBD1 covers 11 bases. Germline CDR1 MNHNY, CDR2 SVGAGI (reference sequence). V lost 2 bases, J lost 3 bases, and 3 bases stayed unmatched. This CDR3 region has 15 residues. In nucleotides, the CDR3 is TGTGCCAGCAGTTACGAAGGGACAGGGGGCTACGAGCAGTACTTC. This codes for CASSYEGTGGYEQYF.